This is a list of T cell receptor beta chains from one sample in a study of metastatic and nonmetastatic thyroid tumors. With MiXCR, TCRdb reprocessed the PCR reads. The data hold almost 85,000 clones, with around 13% observed a single time. Sequencing was performed on tumor tissue. The origin of the receptors is a female donor with papillary thyroid cancer or a benign thyroid nodule (not recorded which). Some clones in this sample may be carry-over from other donors' samples. CDR3s include the opening cysteine and the closing phenylalanine or tryptophan. The D gene is left open where the match is weak.

CDR3aa: CASSPTHYGTSTDTQYF
v_gene: TRBV7-3
d_gene: NA

CDR3aa: CASSAPGQTYEQYF
v_gene: TRBV9
d_gene: TRBD1

CDR3aa: CASKEGVNTEAFF
v_gene: TRBV7-6
d_gene: NA

CDR3aa: CSARDLLLEGPYNEQFF
v_gene: TRBV20-1
d_gene: NA

CDR3aa: CSVRGYQQFF
v_gene: TRBV20-1
d_gene: NA

CDR3aa: CASSPQRESDTQYF
v_gene: TRBV9
d_gene: TRBD2

CDR3aa: CSARYLANTGELFF
v_gene: TRBV20-1
d_gene: NA

CDR3aa: CSAKGQGAEYNEQFF
v_gene: TRBV20-1
d_gene: TRBD1

CDR3aa: CASSPGENTKNIQYF
v_gene: TRBV5-1
d_gene: NA

CDR3aa: CASSWWAGGPNEQFF
v_gene: TRBV12-3/TRBV12-4
d_gene: TRBD2

CDR3aa: CASSLPAQGRLAIYF
v_gene: TRBV12-3/TRBV12-4
d_gene: NA

CDR3aa: CASSESRNFEAFF
v_gene: TRBV10-2
d_gene: NA

CDR3aa: CATAGLAGGEQFF
v_gene: TRBV7-8
d_gene: TRBD2

CDR3aa: CASSRWAGGSSYNEQFF
v_gene: TRBV19
d_gene: TRBD2

CDR3aa: CASSFDWPVGTGGKNIQYF
v_gene: TRBV5-1
d_gene: TRBD1

CDR3aa: CASSLVGTSRYEQYF
v_gene: TRBV5-5
d_gene: TRBD2

CDR3aa: CASSLRATDTQYF
v_gene: TRBV6-1
d_gene: NA

CDR3aa: CASSPLRGGGRNTEAFF
v_gene: TRBV7-8
d_gene: NA